Listed here are 10 T cell receptor beta chains from one sample, sequenced in a study of blood T cell repertoires in COVID-19. Here immunoSEQ multiplex PCR was the method, and the copy in TCRdb shows in-frame clones only, minus some. This repertoire shows 84,000 or so clones, 75% to 85% found once; its top ten account for around 33%. Input material: peripheral blood. The receptor source for this set is a man in his fifties or sixties with COVID-19, enrolled during active disease.

V is TRBV9 and J is TRBJ2-5; 10 bases match TRBD2. In germline, CDR1 is SGDLS, CDR2 YYNGEE. CDR3 size: 15 residues. V was clipped by 3 bases and J by 9 bases; unmatched bases: 11. CDR3 bases: TGTGCCAGCAGCGCTCCAGCGGGGGGGCCCCTGGCCCAGTACTTC. Translating it yields CASSAPAGGPLAQYF.

V and J are TRBV15 and TRBJ1-2; D is ambiguous. The CDR3 consists of 13 residues. V was cut by 1 base and J by 7 bases, with 10 bases left in between. The V gene's germline CDR1 is LNHNV and CDR2 YYDKDF (reference sequence). The CDR3 loop is CATSRGPVFGYTF. As DNA, the CDR3 is TGTGCCACCAGCAGAGGCCCGGTGTTTGGCTACACCTTC.

The chain employs TRBV6-5 and TRBJ2-7; a possible D gene is TRBD1 (6 bases). In germline, CDR1 is MNHEY, CDR2 SVGAGI. This CDR3 has 13 amino acids. Trimming removed 6 bases at V and 0 bases at J, with 9 bases between. Here the CDR3 reads CASSRDNSYEQYF. For the CDR3, the DNA is TGTGCCAGCAGCAGGGACAACTCCTACGAGCAGTACTTC.

This sequence joins TRBV7-3 and TRBJ1-1; 7 bases map to TRBD1. The trim removed 0 bases at V and 4 bases at J, leaving 5 bases unmatched. The CDR3 loop spans 15 amino acids. The V gene's germline CDR1 is SGHTA and CDR2 FQGTGA. Written as DNA, the CDR3 is TGTGCCAGCAGCTTAACAGGGGGCGCGACCACTGAAGCTTTCTTT. As protein: CASSLTGGATTEAFF. Full variable domain (remainder filled in from reference TRBV7-3 and TRBJ1-1): GAGVSQTPSNKVTEKGKYVELRCDPISGHTALYWYRQSLGQGPEFLIYFQGTGAADDSGLPNDRFFAVRPEGSVSTLKIQRTERGDSAVYLCASSLTGGATTEAFFGQGTRLTVV.

The chain recombines TRBV9 with TRBJ2-1, with 8 positions matching TRBD2. In germline, CDR1 is SGDLS, CDR2 YYNGEE. The J segment lost 2 bases and the V segment lost 4 bases, leaving 5 bases of the junction unmatched. The CDR3 extends over 15 amino acids. This chain's CDR3 is CASSPGGATYNEQFF. In DNA form, the CDR3 reads TGTGCCAGCAGCCCGGGGGGGGCTACCTACAATGAGCAGTTCTTC. Together with reference TRBV9 and TRBJ2-1, the CDR3 gives the full variable domain: DSGVTQTPKHLITATGQRVTLRCSPRSGDLSVYWYQQSLDQGLQFLIQYYNGEERAKGNILERFSAQQFPDLHSELNLSSLELGDSALYFCASSPGGATYNEQFFGPGTRLTVL.

The J gene is TRBJ2-7, the V gene TRBV16; D perhaps matches TRBD1 (6 bases). The germline CDR1 and CDR2 sequences are KGHSY and FQNENV. There are 14 residues in the CDR3. The germline V and J ends were trimmed by 4 bases and 4 bases, with 14 bases remaining between them. The CDR3 loop reads CASSLARTGYEQYF. The CDR3 region has the DNA TGTGCCAGCAGCCTAGCGCGAACAGGGTACGAGCAGTACTTC. The full variable domain, its missing parts supplied by reference TRBV16 and TRBJ2-7, is GEEVAQTPKHLVRGEGQKAKLYCAPIKGHSYVFWYQQVLKNEFKFLISFQNENVFDETGMPKERFSAKCLPNSPCSLEIQATKLEDSAVYFCASSLARTGYEQYFGPGTRLTVT.

This clone has a handful of counts. The CDR3 region is CASSLAAGGNTIYF. CDR3 sequence (DNA): TGCGCCAGCAGCTTGGCCGCAGGAGGAAACACCATATATTTT. This chain connects TRBV5-1 to TRBJ1-3; D uncertain. Trimming removed 0 bases at V and 4 bases at J, with 8 bases between. Germline CDR1 is SGHRS and CDR2 is YFSETQ. The CDR3 totals 14 residues. The variable domain in full, with the rest retrieved from reference TRBV5-1 and TRBJ1-3, is KAGVTQTPRYLIKTRGQQVTLSCSPISGHRSVSWYQQTPGQGLQFLFEYFSETQRNKGNFPGRFSGRQFSNSRSEMNVSTLELGDSALYLCASSLAAGGNTIYFGEGSWLTVV.

The V gene is TRBV7-9, the J gene TRBJ2-1, with D possibly TRBD1 on 5 matching bases. V lost 4 bases and J 0 bases, leaving 13 bases between the germline ends. Per germline, CDR1 SEHNR and CDR2 FQNEAQ (reference sequence). The CDR3 has 16 residues. This chain's CDR3 is CASSWLQGTSYNEQFF. The CDR3 coding sequence is TGTGCCAGCAGCTGGCTTCAGGGAACCTCCTACAATGAGCAGTTCTTC.

This clone was detected a few times. The V and J genes are TRBV6-5 and TRBJ1-1; D unresolved. This CDR3 contains 14 residues. CDR1 and CDR2 from the germline V gene are MNHEY and SVGAGI. V was clipped by 6 bases and J by 1 base, with 12 bases between them. The chain's CDR3 is CASRVQEQNTEAFF. In nucleotides, the CDR3 is TGTGCCAGCAGGGTACAAGAACAGAACACTGAAGCTTTCTTT.

The CDR3 reads CASSLGLQEKLFF. In DNA form, the CDR3 reads TGCGCCAGCAGCTTGGGACTGCAGGAAAAACTGTTTTTT. V gene TRBV5-1 combines with J gene TRBJ1-4; D gene ambiguous. This CDR3 has 13 amino acids. CDR1 and CDR2 from the germline V gene are SGHRS and YFSETQ. V was trimmed by 0 bases and J by 8 bases, leaving 8 bases between them. Full variable domain (remainder filled in from reference TRBV5-1 and TRBJ1-4): KAGVTQTPRYLIKTRGQQVTLSCSPISGHRSVSWYQQTPGQGLQFLFEYFSETQRNKGNFPGRFSGRQFSNSRSEMNVSTLELGDSALYLCASSLGLQEKLFFGSGTQLSVL.